The source of this T cell receptor beta chain is a study of blood T cell repertoires in COVID-19. Study overall: COVID-19 samples collected from the United States, Italy and Spain covered acute and convalescent phases. T cells, B-cell-depleted T cells, or PBMCs supplied cDNA or gDNA.

Assay used: immunoSEQ multiplex PCR; TCRdb lists only in-frame clones, some missing. The repertoire includes 86,000 or so clones, 91% of them detected once, and 1.5% to 2% sits in the top ten. With 5 bases removed from V and 1 base from J, the gap between germline ends came to 17 bases. The CDR3 consists of 17 residues. Germline values: CDR1 SEHNR, CDR2 FQNEAQ (reference sequence). The receptor comes from a woman aged 45-59 years in a cohort sampled during active COVID-19. The gene calls are TRBV7-9 and TRBJ2-2, with D possibly TRBD1 on 5 matching bases. The sequenced sample consisted of peripheral blood. CDR3 sequence reads: CASSPNDRLLNTGELFF. The CDR3 region has the DNA TGTGCCAGCAGCCCTAACGACAGACTTTTGAACACCGGGGAGCTGTTTTTT.